This T cell receptor (beta chain) is drawn from a study of T cell repertoires in cytomegalovirus infection (dated by TCRdb to between 2017 and 2020). For the wider study: Donor HLA type was relevant to the analysis, as public TCR beta signatures indicated carriage of CMV infection together with the matching HLA type.

Overall study results and their limits: The ex vivo response was dominated by HLA-C-restricted CMV-specific TCR beta clonotypes, which also provided the single most frequent clonotype in two of eight donors. Cumulative frequency of public TCR beta family members discriminated carriers of CMV infection plus the relevant HLA type in this cohort and an independent 352-donor cohort.

A word on this clonotype: This receptor's antigen is unknown. There are no base qualities to consult, and no much larger clone falls within one base.

TCRdb names Illumina HiSeq 1500 as the instrument used. TCRdb took the public reads, trimmed them with fastp at Q25, ran MiXCR for clone calling and kept in-frame beta chains. All rows with the same CDR3 protein become a single entry with the most common DNA and genes. The sample contains more than 150,000 distinct CDR3 sequences, roughly 19% of them found a single time. In total, the top ten clones hold less than 3% of the sample. Spanning cysteine to phenylalanine, the CDR3 consists of 13 amino acids. This entry keeps only the CDR3 DNA: 39 bases, framed from base 1. For this chain, trimming is 3 bases at the V end and 8 bases at the J end, and the number of junction bases without a gene match is 6. From the germline V gene (reference sequence), CDR1 is LNHDA and CDR2 is SQIVND.

The V gene is TRBV19 and the J gene is TRBJ1-2, with TRBD1 identical over 7 junction bases. The source material was PBMCs. This sequence originates from a human donor in good health (CMV status not recorded). Some clones in this sample may be carry-over from other donors' samples. The CDR3 loop reads CASSISDRDGYTF. The DNA sequence is as follows: TGTGCCAGTAGTATCTCCGACAGGGACGGCTACACCTTC.